Listed below are T cell receptor beta chains from one sample, sequenced in a study of control samples from healthy donors and cancer patients. Measured with immunoSEQ multiplex PCR; TCRdb has only the in-frame clones, and not every one. The data hold 130,000 to 150,000 clones, with more than 85% observed a single time. Sequenced sample: blood. The receptors shown here come from a man between 18 and 29 years old in good health. Each CDR3 is given with its conserved first and last residue. A D gene is named only where the DNA matches it firmly. Not every row has a clone size; where given, it reads once, few, many or a size class.

>-|TRBV27|TRBJ1-1|-
TGTGCCAGCAGTTTATCGCTGAACACTGAAGCTTTCTTT
CASSLSLNTEAFF
>-|TRBV27|TRBJ1-1|-
TGTGCCAGCAGTTTAGGGATTGGGACTTCGGCTTTCTTT
CASSLGIGTSAFF
>-|TRBV7-9|TRBJ1-1|-
TGTGCCAGCAGCTTGTCCGTGGGCACTGAAGCTTTCTTT
CASSLSVGTEAFF
>TRBD2|TRBV11-2|TRBJ2-2|-
TGTGCCAGCCTTGGACGGGGGGGCACCGGGGAGCTGTTTTTT
CASLGRGGTGELFF
>-|TRBV7-9|TRBJ1-1|-
TGTGCCAGCAGCTTACCCCTCGCGAACACTGAAGCTTTCTTT
CASSLPLANTEAFF
>TRBD1|TRBV19|TRBJ2-7|-
TGTGCCAGTAGTGCCGGACAGGGGACCTACGAGCAGTACTTC
CASSAGQGTYEQYF
>TRBD1|TRBV4-2|TRBJ1-2|-
TGTGCCAGCAGCCAAGGACCGACAGGGAACATCTATGGCTACACCTTC
CASSQGPTGNIYGYTF
>-|TRBV5-1|TRBJ1-3|-
TGCGCCAGCAGTTACGACAGGACGAACATATATTTT
CASSYDRTNIYF
>-|TRBV12-3/TRBV12-4|TRBJ1-4|-
TGTGCCAGCACAGGGTCGTTCAATGAAAAACTGTTTTTT
CASTGSFNEKLFF
>-|TRBV9|TRBJ2-1|-
TGTGCCAGCAGCGTAGCTGTAGCCTACAATGAGCAGTTCTTC
CASSVAVAYNEQFF
>-|TRBV6-5|TRBJ2-7|-
TGTGCCAGCAGTTACTCCGGGCAGAGCTCCTACGAGCAGTACTTC
CASSYSGQSSYEQYF
>TRBD1|TRBV5-1|TRBJ1-1|-
TGCGCCAGCAGCTTGCGGGGGGACAGTTTCCTTGAAGCTTTCTTT
CASSLRGDSFLEAFF
>-|TRBV19|TRBJ2-1|-
TGTGCCAGTAATGTTGTCTTGAGCTCCTACAATGAGCAGTTCTTC
CASNVVLSSYNEQFF
>TRBD1|TRBV5-6|TRBJ2-7|-
TGTGCCAGCAGCTTGGGCACAGGGGGTACCTACGAGCAGTACTTC
CASSLGTGGTYEQYF
>-|TRBV6-5|TRBJ1-6|-
TGTGCCAGCAGTTACAGGGACGGGGATTCACCCCTCCACTTT
CASSYRDGDSPLHF
>-|TRBV21-1|TRBJ2-3|-
TGTGCCAGCGGACGCGGGGACACAGATACGCAGTATTTT
CASGRGDTDTQYF
>TRBD1|TRBV19|TRBJ1-3|-
TGTGCCAGACCGCCGGGACAGGAAAACTCTGGAAACACCATATATTTT
CARPPGQENSGNTIYF
>-|TRBV3-1/TRBV3-2|TRBJ2-3|-
TGTGCCAGCAGCCGGGGCACAGATACGCAGTATTTT
CASSRGTDTQYF
>-|TRBV18|TRBJ1-2|-
TGTGCCAGCTCACCACGGGACGGGACGGATGTTAACTATGGCTACACCTTC
CASSPRDGTDVNYGYTF
>-|TRBV30|TRBJ2-5|once
TGTGCCTGGAGGAGCCGGGACTTACAAGAGACCCAGTACTTC
CAWRSRDLQETQYF
>-|TRBV19|TRBJ2-3|-
TGTGCCAGTACCATACAGGGCGCGAAGGGAGATACGCAGTATTTT
CASTIQGAKGDTQYF
>TRBD1|TRBV7-2|TRBJ1-4|-
TGTGCCAGCAGCTTAGAGGGACAGGGGGCAGAAAAACTGTTTTTT
CASSLEGQGAEKLFF
>-|TRBV6-2/TRBV6-3|TRBJ2-1|-
TGTGCCAGCAGTTTCCCCTGGGCTGAATTATACAATGAGCAGTTCTTC
CASSFPWAELYNEQFF
>-|TRBV9|TRBJ1-5|-
TGTGCCAGCAGCGTAGGGGTTGGCCCGAATCAGCCCCAGCATTTT
CASSVGVGPNQPQHF
>-|TRBV7-9|TRBJ1-5|-
TGTGCCAGCAGTTCTGGGGCTGGGGGGCAGCCCCAGCATTTT
CASSSGAGGQPQHF
>TRBD1|TRBV28|TRBJ1-1|-
TGTGCCAGCAGTCCTGACAGGGTGCGGACTGAAGCTTTCTTT
CASSPDRVRTEAFF
>TRBD2|TRBV10-3|TRBJ2-3|-
TGTGCCATCAGCCAAAGACTAGCGGGAGAGACAGATACGCAGTATTTT
CAISQRLAGETDTQYF
>-|TRBV4-1|TRBJ1-1|-
TGCGCCAGCAGCCAACGGATAGGAGAAGCTTTCTTT
CASSQRIGEAFF
>-|TRBV11-2|TRBJ1-5|-
TGTGCCAGCAGCCAATACCCCAGGGGACGTAAGAATCAGCCCCAGCATTTT
CASSQYPRGRKNQPQHF
>-|TRBV5-1|TRBJ2-1|-
TGCGCCAGCAGCTTAACCCCGGGTACTAGCCCGACGGAGCAGTTCTTC
CASSLTPGTSPTEQFF
>-|TRBV5-1|TRBJ2-5|-
TGCGCCAGCAGCGTGAAAGAGACCCAGTACTTC
CASSVKETQYF
>-|TRBV19|TRBJ1-1|-
TGTGCCAGTAGTACCCGTTTGGGATACACTGAAGCTTTCTTT
CASSTRLGYTEAFF
>TRBD1|TRBV6-5|TRBJ1-5|-
TGTGCCAGCAGCTACCTGGACAGGGAAGGTCAGCCCCAGCATTTT
CASSYLDREGQPQHF
>-|TRBV19|TRBJ2-5|-
TGTGCCAGTAGTCCGTTCCCCCGGGAGACCCAGTACTTC
CASSPFPRETQYF
>TRBD1|TRBV7-9|TRBJ2-7|-
TGTGCCAGCAGCTTGGGACAGAGCTCCTACGAGCAGTACTTC
CASSLGQSSYEQYF
>-|TRBV6-5|TRBJ1-5|-
TGTGCCAGCAGCCGAGGTGGGGGTCAGCCCCAGCATTTT
CASSRGGGQPQHF
>-|TRBV10-1|TRBJ2-7|few
TGCGCCAGCAGCCCCGGCGGAGCCGTGCGGGACTTC
CASSPGGAVRDF
>-|TRBV18|TRBJ2-7|-
TGTGCCAGCTCACCACAGCCCACGGAACAATACGAGCAGTACTTC
CASSPQPTEQYEQYF
>-|TRBV2|TRBJ2-1|once
TGTGCCACTGTGACGGGTGAGCAGTTCTTC
CATVTGEQFF
>TRBD2|TRBV15|TRBJ2-1|-
TGTGCCACCAGCAGGGGGACTAGCGGCAATGAGCAGTTCTTC
CATSRGTSGNEQFF
>TRBD2|TRBV18|TRBJ2-2|-
TGTGCCAGCTCACCACGTCGGGGGGTGGTAACGAACACCGGGGAGCTGTTTTTT
CASSPRRGVVTNTGELFF
>-|TRBV30|TRBJ2-7|-
TGTGCCTGGAGTACCTCCCGGGGGTTGTACGAGCAGTACTTC
CAWSTSRGLYEQYF
>-|TRBV7-2|TRBJ1-2|-
TGTGCCAGCAGCCAGATCAGGGCTAACTATGGCTACACCTTC
CASSQIRANYGYTF
>TRBD1|TRBV27|TRBJ1-5|-
TGTGCCAGCAGTTTCCTCGGACAGGGCCGGAGACTTAGCAATCAGCCCCAGCATTTT
CASSFLGQGRRLSNQPQHF
>-|TRBV27|TRBJ2-2|-
TGTGCCAGCAGTTTTGGACAGCATTTCACCGGGGAGCTGTTTTTT
CASSFGQHFTGELFF
>-|TRBV9|TRBJ2-7|-
TGTGCCAGCAGCAAGTCCCCGGGCTTATCGGGGCACGAGCAGTACTTC
CASSKSPGLSGHEQYF
>TRBD1|TRBV19|TRBJ1-1|few
TGTGCCAGTAGTATTCGGACAGGGTATAGTTCCACTGAAGCTTTCTTT
CASSIRTGYSSTEAFF
>TRBD2|TRBV4-3|TRBJ2-2|-
TGCGCCAGCAGCCAAGATGAGGTGACGGGAGGAGGTCCCGGGGAGCTGTTTTTT
CASSQDEVTGGGPGELFF
>-|TRBV28|TRBJ1-3|-
TGTGCCAGCAGTTCCCCCCGGCTTACGATTGGGGGATTATATTTT
CASSSPRLTIGGLYF
>TRBD1|TRBV6-2/TRBV6-3|TRBJ1-6|-
TGTGCCAGCAGCTCCGACAGGGACTATAATTCACCCCTCCACTTT
CASSSDRDYNSPLHF
>-|TRBV9|TRBJ1-4|-
TGTGCCAGCAGCGTAGAAAAGGGTGGTGAAAAACTGTTTTTT
CASSVEKGGEKLFF
>TRBD1|TRBV11-2|TRBJ2-6|-
TGTGCCAGCATCATTGCTTTCGGACAGGCGGCTTCTGGGGCCAACGTCCTGACTTTC
CASIIAFGQAASGANVLTF
>TRBD1|TRBV6-5|TRBJ2-1|-
TGTGCCAGCAGACGGGGACAGGGGTGGGGTGAGCAGTTCTTC
CASRRGQGWGEQFF
>-|TRBV29-1|TRBJ1-6|-
TGCAGCGTAATGGAGGGTGGCTCCTATAATTCACCCCTCCACTTT
CSVMEGGSYNSPLHF
>-|TRBV7-9|TRBJ2-4|once
TGTGCCAGCAGCCCCCCGACAGGGCGGGAGGCCAAAAACATTCAGTACTTC
CASSPPTGREAKNIQYF
>TRBD1|TRBV5-1|TRBJ1-3|-
TGCGCCAGCAGCTTACGACAGGGCTTAAAACACTCTGGAAACACCATATATTTT
CASSLRQGLKHSGNTIYF
>-|TRBV7-2|TRBJ1-1|-
TGTGCCAGCAGCTTAGTCCCGGGGGGCGCGAATGAAGCTTTCTTT
CASSLVPGGANEAFF
>-|TRBV6-6|TRBJ2-1|-
TGTGCCAGCAGTTTTGGGCATGAGCAGTTCTTC
CASSFGHEQFF
>TRBD2|TRBV4-1|TRBJ2-1|once
TGCGCCAGCAGCCCTCCTAGCGGGGGCTACAATGAGCAGTTCTTC
CASSPPSGGYNEQFF
>-|TRBV7-2|TRBJ1-1|few
TGTGCCAGCAGCTTAGTAGGTGTTCAGGGAGCTTTCTTT
CASSLVGVQGAFF